These 19 T cell receptor beta chains originate from one sample sequenced in a study of blood T cell repertoires in COVID-19. Using immunoSEQ multiplex PCR, the repertoire was profiled, and TCRdb retains in-frame clones only, with some absent. The table records 200,000 to 250,000 clones, approximately 79% of them present only once. The sample was peripheral blood. The receptors were sampled from a middle-aged woman with active or convalescent COVID-19.

The gene calls are TRBV27 and TRBJ2-6; TRBD2 is a possible D gene (7 bases). Trimming shortened V by 0 bases and J by 0 bases, and 15 bases separated the two germline ends. Germline assignment: CDR1 MNHEY and CDR2 SMNVEV (reference sequence). CDR3 length: 19 residues. The CDR3 loop is CASSLSRGGGGSGANVLTF. DNA for the CDR3: TGTGCCAGCAGTTTATCGAGGGGGGGCGGAGGCTCTGGGGCCAACGTCCTGACTTTC. Filled out from reference TRBV27 and TRBJ2-6, the complete variable domain reads EAQVTQNPRYLITVTGKKLTVTCSQNMNHEYMSWYRQDPGLGLRQIYYSMNVEVTDKGDVPEGYKVSRKEKRNFPLILESPSPNQTSLYFCASSLSRGGGGSGANVLTFGAGSRLTVL.

The chain uses TRBV6-6 and TRBJ2-5; 12 nucleotides line up with TRBD2. The germline V gene has CDR1 MNHNY and CDR2 SVGAGI (reference sequence). V was clipped by 7 bases and J by 2 bases; unmatched bases: 5. CDR3 length equals 15 residues. The CDR3 here is CASMTSGGVQETQYF. Here the CDR3 DNA reads TGTGCCAGCATGACTAGCGGGGGCGTGCAAGAGACCCAGTACTTC.

The rearrangement uses TRBV7-9 and TRBJ1-1; a weak D match, TRBD1 (5 bases). The ends were cut back, 8 bases at V and 4 bases at J, with 14 bases in the middle. Germline V CDR1 and CDR2: SEHNR, FQNEAQ (reference sequence). This CDR3 is built from 13 residues. CDR3 sequence (DNA): TGTGCCAGCCGTGAGGTCGGGGGCACTGAAGCTTTCTTT. The encoded protein is CASREVGGTEAFF.

The rearrangement joins TRBV5-1 to TRBJ1-4; perhaps TRBD1 as D (6 bases). Trimming left V 0 bases short and J 3 bases short, with 12 bases between. The germline gives CDR1 SGHRS, CDR2 YFSETQ. The CDR3 consists of 16 residues. Here the CDR3 DNA reads TGCGCCAGCAGCTTGGATGGGGGCGCGGCTAATGAAAAACTGTTTTTT. The encoded protein is CASSLDGGAANEKLFF.

The table lists this clone with a count of one. The chain recombines TRBV6-5 with TRBJ1-2; 7 bases agree with TRBD1. The V and J ends lost 6 bases and 11 bases, in that order; junction bases with no gene match: 6. This CDR3 comprises 11 residues. Germline loops: CDR1 MNHEY, CDR2 SVGAGI. The CDR3 DNA reads TGTGCCAGCAGGGGGACAGCTACGTACACCTTC. It is translated as CASRGTATYTF.

A remark on this clone: This CDR3 is also generated by other DNA sequences in the sample. This chain links TRBV14 with TRBJ2-3; TRBD1 might be the D (6 bases). The germline V gene encodes CDR1 SGHDN and CDR2 FVKESK. The CDR3 sequence is 15 residues long. Deletions cut 2 bases from V and 2 bases from J, with 11 bases between. The CDR3 DNA reads as TGTGCCAGCAGCCAACATAGGGGGTCCACAGATACGCAGTATTTT. Protein: CASSQHRGSTDTQYF.

This clone was detected once. CDR3 amino acids: CASSLNRGLGNTIYF. In DNA form, the CDR3 reads TGTGCCAGCAGCCTGAACAGGGGGTTAGGAAACACCATATATTTT. The genes are TRBV7-3 and TRBJ1-3, with TRBD1 matching over 8 bases. Germline-derived CDR1 and CDR2 are SGHTA and FQGTGA. J was trimmed by 4 bases and V by 5 bases; bases with no gene match: 7. The CDR3 has 15 amino acids.

The chain couples TRBV6-6 to TRBJ1-1; D remains unclear. The ends were cut back, 0 bases at V and 6 bases at J, with 14 bases in the middle. Germline CDR1 reads MNHNY; CDR2 reads SVGAGI (reference sequence). This CDR3 region has 15 residues. The CDR3 here is CASSYSETVQPEAFF. CDR3 bases: TGTGCCAGCAGTTACTCCGAAACAGTTCAGCCTGAAGCTTTCTTT.

This rearrangement joins TRBV19 to TRBJ1-6, with TRBD1 matching over 9 bases. With V trimmed by 5 bases and J by 10 bases, 15 bases remained unmatched. This CDR3 is 17 amino acids long. Germline assignment: CDR1 LNHDA and CDR2 SQIVND (reference sequence). CDR3 nucleotides: TGTGCCAGTAGTGGGGGCGCCGGACAGGGGAGTCGGTCACCCCTCCACTTT. Translated: CASSGGAGQGSRSPLHF.

This clone was picked up many times. The chain uses TRBV5-1 and TRBJ2-3; TRBD2 matches at 9 bases. Trimming took 0 bases from V and 4 from J; bases not matched to a gene: 3. The CDR3 is 15 amino acids. Germline V gene data show CDR1 as SGHRS and CDR2 as YFSETQ. Here the CDR3 DNA reads TGCGCCAGCAGCTTGGGAGCGGGGGGCGCAGATACGCAGTATTTT. This translates into CASSLGAGGADTQYF.

This chain joins TRBV30 and TRBJ1-5, with 7 bases fitting TRBD1. V was pared by 2 bases and J by 6 bases, with 10 bases of the junction left unmatched. Germline V gene lookup returns CDR1 GTSNPN and CDR2 SVGIG (reference sequence). The CDR3 loop spans 15 amino acids. CDR3 region: CAWSLDRPGIQPQHF. CDR3 nucleotide sequence: TGTGCCTGGAGTTTGGACAGGCCCGGGATTCAGCCCCAGCATTTT.

This clone was detected only once. J is TRBJ1-2 and V is TRBV7-6; 8 bases map to TRBD1. V shed 0 bases and J 4 bases; nucleotides not matched to a gene: 7. Germline V gives CDR1 SGHVS, CDR2 FNYEAQ. This CDR3 has 16 amino acids. The CDR3 DNA reads as TGTGCCAGCAGCTTAGCGCGCTCAGGGGGCTCCTATGGCTACACCTTC. Translation gives CASSLARSGGSYGYTF.

The gene calls are TRBV7-3 and TRBJ2-3, with 7 bases matching TRBD2. The CDR3 has 13 amino acids. Germline V CDR1 and CDR2: SGHTA, FQGTGA. V lost 2 bases to trimming and J lost 6 bases; unmatched junction nucleotides: 2. The CDR3: CASSLSGGDTQYF. CDR3 DNA sequence: TGTGCCAGCAGCTTATCCGGGGGGGATACGCAGTATTTT. The whole variable domain, filled in from reference TRBV7-3 and TRBJ2-3, reads GAGVSQTPSNKVTEKGKYVELRCDPISGHTALYWYRQSLGQGPEFLIYFQGTGAADDSGLPNDRFFAVRPEGSVSTLKIQRTERGDSAVYLCASSLSGGDTQYFGPGTRLTVL.

In this sample, this clone turned up a few times. This chain links TRBV24-1 with TRBJ1-2, with D perhaps matching TRBD1 (5 bases). In germline, CDR1 is KGHDR, CDR2 SFDVKD. Trimming shortened V by 3 bases and J by 8 bases, and 9 bases separated the two germline ends. This CDR3 has 12 amino acids. In DNA, the CDR3 is TGTGCCACCAGTGATAGGGGACTCGGCTACACCTTC. It codes for CATSDRGLGYTF.

V usage is TRBV5-4 and J usage is TRBJ2-2; maybe TRBD1 (5 bases). Trimming removed 5 bases from V and 6 bases from J, with 5 bases in between. Germline CDR1 SGHNT, CDR2 YYREEE (reference sequence). This CDR3 comprises 11 residues. The CDR3 protein is CASRGPGELFF. The CDR3 nucleotides are TGTGCCAGCAGGGGGCCCGGGGAGCTGTTTTTT. The full variable domain, completed using reference TRBV5-4 and TRBJ2-2, is ETGVTQSPTHLIKTRGQQVTLRCSSQSGHNTVSWYQQALGQGPQFIFQYYREEENGRGNFPPRFSGLQFPNYSSELNVNALELDDSALYLCASRGPGELFFGEGSRLTVL.

The chain joins TRBV27 to TRBJ2-3, with 8 bases lining up with TRBD1. Germline assignment: CDR1 MNHEY and CDR2 SMNVEV (reference sequence). The CDR3 has 13 amino acids. Losses at the gene ends were 6 bases for V and 5 bases for J; bases not matched to a gene: 4. This chain's CDR3 is CASSQGAGDTQYF. The CDR3 region has the DNA TGTGCCAGCAGCCAGGGGGCGGGAGATACGCAGTATTTT.

This chain links TRBV6-5 with TRBJ2-7; 7 bases align to TRBD1. The length of the CDR3 is 14 residues. The ends lost 2 bases at V and 3 bases at J; junction bases unmatched: 4. Looked up from germline, CDR1 is MNHEY and CDR2 is SVGAGI. In nucleotides, the CDR3 is TGTGCCAGCAGTTACGGGCAGGGGGTCTACGAGCAGTACTTC. It is translated as CASSYGQGVYEQYF.

The V and J genes are TRBV18 and TRBJ2-1; maybe TRBD2 (5 bases). The V end was cut by 6 bases, the J end by 7 bases, with 13 bases between. Germline V CDR1 and CDR2: KGHSH, LQKENI. CDR3 length: 13 amino acids. The CDR3 region has the DNA TGTGCCAGCTCTCTTGAGGAGGATAATGAGCAGTTCTTC. This gives the protein CASSLEEDNEQFF.

The chain has TRBV7-2 and TRBJ1-3; perhaps TRBD1 as D (5 bases). The CDR3 totals 16 residues. Per germline, CDR1 SGHTA and CDR2 FQGNSA. V dropped 5 bases and J dropped 0 bases, with 14 bases sitting between them. The DNA of the CDR3 is TGTGCCAGCAGCCCCAGCATAGGGGTCTCTGGAAACACCATATATTTT. This gives the protein CASSPSIGVSGNTIYF.